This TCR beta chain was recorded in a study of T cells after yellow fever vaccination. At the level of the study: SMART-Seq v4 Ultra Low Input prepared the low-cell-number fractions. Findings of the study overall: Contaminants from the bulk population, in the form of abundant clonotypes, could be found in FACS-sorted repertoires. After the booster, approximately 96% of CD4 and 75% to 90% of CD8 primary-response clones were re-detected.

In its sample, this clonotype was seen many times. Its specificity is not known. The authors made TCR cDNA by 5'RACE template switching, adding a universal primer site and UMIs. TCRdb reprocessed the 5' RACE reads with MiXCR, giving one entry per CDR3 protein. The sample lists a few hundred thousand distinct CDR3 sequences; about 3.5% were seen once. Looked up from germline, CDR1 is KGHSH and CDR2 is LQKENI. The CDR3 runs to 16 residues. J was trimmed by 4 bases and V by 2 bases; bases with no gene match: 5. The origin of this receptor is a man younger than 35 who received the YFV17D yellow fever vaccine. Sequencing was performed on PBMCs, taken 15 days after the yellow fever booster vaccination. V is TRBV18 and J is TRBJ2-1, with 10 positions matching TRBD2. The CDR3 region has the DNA TGTGCCAGCTCACCAAGGAGCGGGGGGGAATACAATGAGCAGTTCTTC. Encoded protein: CASSPRSGGEYNEQFF.